This is a list of T cell receptor beta chains from one sample in a study of cytomegalovirus exposure and HLA in healthy donors. Profiled with immunoSEQ multiplex PCR; TCRdb holds only in-frame clones, not every one. The sample lists about 140,000 clones; approximately 76% were seen once. The specimen was PBMCs. The receptor set was obtained from a man aged 35-49 years in good health and CMV-seronegative. Each CDR3 is given with its conserved first and last residue. The D gene is left open where the match is weak. A clone size is listed for some rows: how often the clone was seen (once, few, many), or a class if it is expanded.

d_call j_call v_call clone_size cdr3_nt cdr3_aa
. TRBJ2-7 TRBV29-1 once TGCAGCGTTGAGACGGGTCACTCCTACGAGCAGTACTTC CSVETGHSYEQYF
. TRBJ1-1 TRBV13 . TGTGCCAGTTATAACCGAGGGGGGGGGACCACTGAAGCTTTCTTT CASYNRGGGTTEAFF
TRBD1 TRBJ2-7 TRBV27 . TGTGCCAGCAGTTTGAGTACGACAGGGCTTGTCGAGCAGTACTTC CASSLSTTGLVEQYF
. TRBJ2-7 TRBV5-4 . TGTGCCAGCAGTCCCTCGGGAGCGGTTACCTACGAGCAGTACTTC CASSPSGAVTYEQYF
TRBD2 TRBJ2-3 TRBV6-1 few TGTGCCAGCAGTGAAACGCCGGGGGGAGGCACAGATACGCAGTATTTT CASSETPGGGTDTQYF
. TRBJ1-1 TRBV10-2 . TGCGCCAGCAGTGACAGGCGGGGGAACACTGAAGCTTTCTTT CASSDRRGNTEAFF
. TRBJ2-3 TRBV7-2 . TGTGCCAGCAGCTTCCCAACTGGCGGGGCCTACACAGATACGCAGTATTTT CASSFPTGGAYTDTQYF
TRBD2 TRBJ2-2 TRBV19 . TGTGCCAGTAGTCTGATGACTAGCGGAACCGGGGAGCTGTTTTTT CASSLMTSGTGELFF
. TRBJ2-3 TRBV30 . TGTGCCTGGAGTGTACTAGATACGCAGTATTTT CAWSVLDTQYF
TRBD2 TRBJ2-1 TRBV6-1 . TGTGCCAGCAGTGGACCCGGTGTAGCGGGAGGGCGCGGGGGTTACAATGAGCAGTTCTTC CASSGPGVAGGRGGYNEQFF
. TRBJ2-1 TRBV28 . TGTGCCAGCAGCTATGCCCCCGCCAATGAGCAGTTCTTC CASSYAPANEQFF
TRBD1 TRBJ2-7 TRBV27 . TGTGCCAGCACACTGATGACAGGGGGCTCCTACGAGCAGTACTTC CASTLMTGGSYEQYF
. TRBJ2-3 TRBV5-4 . TGTGCCAGCAGCTTGGATGGACTAACTTATACGCAGTATTTT CASSLDGLTYTQYF
. TRBJ2-2 TRBV5-4 . TGTGCCACCCACCCGGGGAGCACCGGGGAGCTGTTTTTT CATHPGSTGELFF
. TRBJ2-7 TRBV14 . TGTGCCAGCAGCCATGGGAGGCACCCCTACGAGCAGTACTTC CASSHGRHPYEQYF
. TRBJ2-7 TRBV5-1 once TGCGCCAGCAGCTCACAGGGTTTTGAGCAGTACTTC CASSSQGFEQYF
TRBD1 TRBJ2-7 TRBV7-6 . TGTGCCAGCAGCCTGGGGACAGGTCGTGAGCAGTACTTC CASSLGTGREQYF
. TRBJ2-7 TRBV21-1 . TGTGCCAGCAGCCCACGGGAGTCGAGGGGAGGTATCTACGAGCAGTACTTC CASSPRESRGGIYEQYF
. TRBJ2-3 TRBV19 . TGTGCCAGTACTGGGGGCCAAACCAGGTCAGATACGCAGTATTTT CASTGGQTRSDTQYF
. TRBJ1-2 TRBV6-4 . TGTGCCAGCAGCCCCACCGGGGAAAACTATGGCTACACCTTC CASSPTGENYGYTF
. TRBJ2-1 TRBV29-1 . TGCAGCCTTTGGGTAAGCGGTCTTTACAATGAGCAGTTCTTC CSLWVSGLYNEQFF
. TRBJ2-1 TRBV19 . TGTGCCAGTAGCCCCGGGGTCAGCTCCTACAATGAGCAGTTCTTC CASSPGVSSYNEQFF
TRBD1 TRBJ2-7 TRBV4-2 once TGTGCCAGCAGCCAAGATAGGGGACAGGGGGGATACGAGCAGTACTTC CASSQDRGQGGYEQYF
TRBD2 TRBJ2-1 TRBV30 few TGTGCCTGGATGGGACTAAGAGAGCACAATGAGCAGTTCTTC CAWMGLREHNEQFF
. TRBJ2-4 TRBV12-5 . TGTGCTAGTGGTTTGGGGGCGATCGCCATTCAGTACTTC CASGLGAIAIQYF
. TRBJ2-7 TRBV9 few TGTGCCAGCAGCCCATTTTTTGGGGGGACGGCCTACGAGCAGTACTTC CASSPFFGGTAYEQYF
TRBD1 TRBJ2-7 TRBV28 . TGTGCCAGCAGAGGATTAACCGGGACAGGGAACGAGCAGTACTTC CASRGLTGTGNEQYF
TRBD1 TRBJ2-3 TRBV14 . TGTGCCAGCAGCCAAGACGGAATGGACAGGTACACAGATACGCAGTATTTT CASSQDGMDRYTDTQYF
. TRBJ1-1 TRBV2 few TGTGCCAGCAGTGAGGGCAGGGGCAACATGAACACTGAAGCTTTCTTT CASSEGRGNMNTEAFF
TRBD2 TRBJ2-2 TRBV5-4 . TGTGCCAGCAGCGCTCCGGGACTAGCGGTCACCGGGGAGCTGTTTTTT CASSAPGLAVTGELFF
. TRBJ1-3 TRBV7-2 . TGTGCCAGCAGCTTAGCGTCTGTTGGGGCATCGGGAAACACCATATATTTT CASSLASVGASGNTIYF
TRBD1 TRBJ2-7 TRBV7-6 . TGTGCCAGCAGCTTAAGGGGACAGGGCTACGAGCAGTACTTC CASSLRGQGYEQYF
TRBD1 TRBJ2-7 TRBV7-9 . TGTTCCAGCAGCTCGAGTAACGCCGGGACAGGGCGCTACGAGCAGTACTTC CSSSSSNAGTGRYEQYF
. TRBJ1-2 TRBV4-1 . TGCGCCAGCAGCCTCACCCAAACGACTGCCGACTATGGCTACACCTTC CASSLTQTTADYGYTF
. TRBJ2-7 TRBV6-1 . TGTGCCAGCAGCCGAGCCATTTACGAGCAGTACTTC CASSRAIYEQYF
TRBD2 TRBJ2-5 TRBV7-6 once TGTGCCAGCAGCGCCACAGGGTTATCGGGGGGGGTGCAGTACTTC CASSATGLSGGVQYF
TRBD1 TRBJ2-2 TRBV27 . TGTGCCAGCAGTTACGGGACAGGGCCAAACACCGGGGAGCTGTTTTTT CASSYGTGPNTGELFF
. TRBJ1-2 TRBV19 . TGTGCCAGTAGTATAGGCGGGGATCCCCTCTATGGCTACACCTTC CASSIGGDPLYGYTF
. TRBJ2-7 TRBV5-5 . TGTGCCAGCAGCTTGTTTGGACAGCCCTACGAGCAGTACTTC CASSLFGQPYEQYF
TRBD1 TRBJ1-5 TRBV28 . TGTGCCAGCAGTCTGCGGACAGGGGCATATAGCAATCAGCCCCAGCATTTT CASSLRTGAYSNQPQHF
TRBD2 TRBJ2-3 TRBV9 . TGTGCCAGCAGCCCTACCGGGACTAGCTGGTCAGATACGCAGTATTTT CASSPTGTSWSDTQYF
. TRBJ2-7 TRBV28 once TGTGCCAGCAGCTTACCCACAGGGGGGGCCTACGAGCAGTACTTC CASSLPTGGAYEQYF
TRBD1 TRBJ2-7 TRBV7-8 . TGTGCCAGCAGCCCCGGGACAGGGGGCTCCTACGAGCAGTACTTC CASSPGTGGSYEQYF
. TRBJ2-3 TRBV9 . TGTGCCAGCAGCGTAGCTACGGCGGGAGATACGCAGTATTTT CASSVATAGDTQYF
. TRBJ2-1 TRBV9 . TGTGCCAGCAGCGCTGAGACAGTCTACAATGAGCAGTTCTTC CASSAETVYNEQFF
TRBD2 TRBJ2-3 TRBV6-1 . TGTGCAGCAGGGGATAGCGGGGCAGATACGCAGTATTTT CAAGDSGADTQYF
TRBD1 TRBJ2-3 TRBV7-2 few TGTGCCAGCAGCTGGATCCGGGACAGGGATAATTTT CASSWIRDRDNF
TRBD1 TRBJ2-7 TRBV6-4 . TGTGCCAGCAGTCCTACGCTACCGGGACAGGGGTACGAGCAGTACTTC CASSPTLPGQGYEQYF